Listed here are 22 T cell receptor beta chains from one sample, sequenced in a study of blood T cell repertoires in COVID-19 (dated by TCRdb to the early 2020s). Receptor amplification or capture employed the immunoSEQ multiplex PCR assay. TCRdb provides this immuneACCESS table in a form limited to in-frame rearrangements. Some clones are lacking; in checked studies, under half of them reflect an unresolved V gene, and why the rest are absent is not known. The sample profile shows roughly 290,000 clones; 70% to 90% of them were found once. The ten largest clones add up to about 4.3% of the sample. Sequenced input: PBMCs or T cells enriched from blood (not recorded which). The source of these receptors is a woman in her twenties or thirties who had recovered from COVID-19.

V usage is TRBV6-2 or TRBV6-3 and J usage is TRBJ2-7; perhaps TRBD2 as D (6 bases). V lost 2 bases, J lost 3 bases, and 11 bases lay in between. Germline CDR1 MNHEY, CDR2 SVGEGT. The CDR3 loop spans 14 amino acids. CDR3 sequence: CASSYLEGLYEQYF. For the CDR3, the DNA is TGTGCCAGCAGTTACCTCGAGGGACTCTACGAGCAGTACTTC.

Only a few counts were recorded for this clone. This rearrangement joins TRBV9 to TRBJ2-7; D may be TRBD1 (6 bases). This CDR3 is 17 amino acids long. Germline V CDR1 and CDR2: SGDLS, YYNGEE. Trimming cost V 3 bases and J 0 bases, with 19 bases left between them. This CDR3 is CASSETISGDSSYEQYF. CDR3 nucleotides: TGTGCCAGCAGCGAGACTATTTCAGGGGATTCCTCCTACGAGCAGTACTTC.

The rearrangement joins TRBV6-5 to TRBJ1-2, with 12 bases aligning to TRBD1. V gave up 5 bases and J gave up 8 bases; unmatched junction bases: 6. The CDR3 runs 14 residues. Looked up from germline, CDR1 is MNHEY and CDR2 is SVGAGI. This CDR3 reads CASSTGQGARGYTF. CDR3 DNA: TGTGCCAGCAGTACGGGACAGGGGGCGAGGGGCTACACCTTC.

J is TRBJ1-4 and V is TRBV15; 7 bases are a match to TRBD1. Germline V gives CDR1 LNHNV, CDR2 YYDKDF (reference sequence). CDR3 length equals 15 residues. V lost 0 bases and J lost 3; bases outside the gene matches: 1. The chain's CDR3 is CATSRDQGANEKLFF. DNA of the CDR3: TGTGCCACCAGCAGAGATCAGGGGGCTAATGAAAAACTGTTTTTT.

The rearrangement links TRBV28 to TRBJ2-7; 9 positions agree with TRBD2. Trimming took 6 bases from V and 4 from J; bases not matched to a gene: 7. From germline, CDR1 is MDHEN and CDR2 SYDVKM. The CDR3 totals 14 residues. CDR3 in DNA: TGTGCCAGCAGGAATAGCGGGAGTAAGTACGAGCAGTACTTC. It is translated as CASRNSGSKYEQYF.

This rearrangement joins TRBV4-1 to TRBJ2-2; TRBD2 aligns across 7 bases. Trimming at V came to 2 bases and at J to 6 bases, leaving 3 bases not matched to a gene. CDR3 size: 14 residues. Germline V gives CDR1 MGHRA, CDR2 YSYEKL. CDR3 nucleotide sequence: TGCGCCAGCAGCCAACCGCGGGAGTCCGGGGAGCTGTTTTTT. Translation gives CASSQPRESGELFF.

The chain couples TRBV2 to TRBJ1-4; weak D call: TRBD1 (6 bases). Germline CDR1 is SNHLY and CDR2 is FYNNEI. Trimming shortened V by 6 bases and J by 2 bases, and 13 bases separated the two germline ends. CDR3 length: 15 residues. CDR3 DNA: TGTGCCAGCAGCTGGGAGGGGGGTACTAATGAAAAACTGTTTTTT. It encodes CASSWEGGTNEKLFF.

V usage is TRBV5-1 and J usage is TRBJ2-1; D not resolved. The CDR3 totals 12 residues. CDR1 is SGHRS, CDR2 YFSETQ, per germline. The ends were cut back, 0 bases at V and 9 bases at J, with 7 bases in the middle. The CDR3 protein is CASSLGGTEQFF. The CDR3 DNA reads as TGCGCCAGCAGCTTGGGAGGCACTGAGCAGTTCTTC.

This rearrangement joins TRBV24-1 to TRBJ1-5; D is unresolved. Trimming left V 5 bases short and J 0 bases short, with 10 bases between. This CDR3 region has 15 residues. Per germline, CDR1 KGHDR and CDR2 SFDVKD. CDR3 protein: CATSGEGDSNQPQHF. Written as DNA, the CDR3 is TGTGCCACCAGTGGGGAGGGAGATAGCAATCAGCCCCAGCATTTT.

This chain joins TRBV10-3 and TRBJ2-1, with D perhaps matching TRBD2 (6 bases). This CDR3 is built from 14 residues. V was pared by 3 bases and J by 5 bases, with 11 bases between. The germline CDR1 and CDR2 sequences are ENHRY and SYGVKD. Written as DNA, the CDR3 is TGTGCCATCAGTGATTCACGGACTAACAATGAGCAGTTCTTC. Its protein is CAISDSRTNNEQFF.

The V call is TRBV6-5, the J call TRBJ2-3, with 9 bases that match TRBD2. With V trimmed by 6 bases and J by 10 bases, 11 bases remained unmatched. There are 14 residues in the CDR3. Germline V gene lookup returns CDR1 MNHEY and CDR2 SVGAGI. This CDR3 is CASRKEVAGVAQYF. CDR3 bases: TGTGCCAGCAGGAAGGAAGTAGCGGGAGTGGCGCAGTATTTT.

This clone was found once. V is TRBV14 and J is TRBJ1-1; D is ambiguous. This CDR3 has 10 residues. The germline V and J ends were trimmed by 8 bases and 2 bases, with 3 bases remaining between them. From germline, CDR1 is SGHDN and CDR2 FVKESK. CDR3 sequence: CASGNTEAFF. The CDR3 nucleotides read TGTGCCAGCGGCAACACTGAAGCTTTCTTT. Full variable domain (outside the CDR3, taken from reference TRBV14 and TRBJ1-1): EAGVTQFPSHSVIEKGQTVTLRCDPISGHDNLYWYRRVMGKEIKFLLHFVKESKQDESGMPNNRFLAERTGGTYSTLKVQPAELEDSGVYFCASGNTEAFFGQGTRLTVV.

CDR3 sequence (DNA): TGTGCCAGTAGTACTACAGGGTCTCAGCCCCAGCATTTT. This encodes CASSTTGSQPQHF. The rearrangement uses TRBV19 and TRBJ1-5; weak D call: TRBD1 (6 bases). Looked up from germline, CDR1 is LNHDA and CDR2 is SQIVND (reference sequence). The CDR3 has 13 residues. Deletions cut 4 bases from V and 6 bases from J, with 10 bases between.

CDR3 sequence: CATSAQGDGRNQPQHF. The CDR3 DNA sequence: TGTGCCACCAGCGCTCAAGGGGATGGGCGCAATCAGCCCCAGCATTTT. The chain uses TRBV15 and TRBJ1-5; TRBD1 is a possible D gene (5 bases). The CDR3 runs 16 residues. Germline V gives CDR1 LNHNV, CDR2 YYDKDF (reference sequence). V lost 5 bases to trimming and J lost 2 bases, with 16 bases between them.

J is TRBJ1-1 and V is TRBV12-3 or TRBV12-4; 9 positions match TRBD1. V was clipped by 5 bases and J by 6 bases; unmatched bases: 4. This CDR3 has 13 residues. In DNA, the CDR3 is TGTGCCAGCAGTCCCCGACAGGGGGCTGAAGCTTTCTTT. The encoded protein is CASSPRQGAEAFF.

This chain links TRBV9 with TRBJ2-2; tentative D call: TRBD1 (6 bases). V lost 0 bases and J lost 3, with 9 bases in between. The CDR3 extends over 15 amino acids. Germline CDR1 SGDLS, CDR2 YYNGEE. CDR3 nucleotides: TGTGCCAGCAGCGTAGACAGGGCGGACACCGGGGAGCTGTTTTTT. Protein: CASSVDRADTGELFF.

The chain employs TRBV28 and TRBJ2-1; 9 nucleotides agree with TRBD2. There are 15 residues in the CDR3. V lost 5 bases and J lost 6; bases outside the gene matches: 8. CDR1 is MDHEN, CDR2 SYDVKM, per germline. The CDR3 DNA sequence: TGTGCCAGCAGTCCGATACTAGCGGGTTCCAATGAGCAGTTCTTC. It translates to CASSPILAGSNEQFF. Based on the CDR3 plus reference TRBV28 and TRBJ2-1, the full variable domain is DVKVTQSSRYLVKRTGEKVFLECVQDMDHENMFWYRQDPGLGLRLIYFSYDVKMKEKGDIPEGYSVSREKKERFSLILESASTNQTSMYLCASSPILAGSNEQFFGPGTRLTVL.

The chain carries TRBV25-1 and TRBJ1-2, with D possibly TRBD1 on 5 matching bases. The CDR3 is 14 amino acids. The V gene's germline CDR1 is MGHDK and CDR2 SYGVNS. Between the trimmed V and J ends, which lost 1 base and 3 bases, there was a span of 9 bases. CDR3 nucleotides: TGTGCCAGCAGTGAATGGGGAGGGGACTATGGCTACACCTTC. Protein: CASSEWGGDYGYTF.

The V call is TRBV7-6, the J call TRBJ2-1, with TRBD2 identical over 7 bases. The J segment lost 5 bases and the V segment lost 3 bases, leaving 7 bases of the junction unmatched. The CDR3 runs to 15 residues. CDR1 and CDR2 (germline): SGHVS, FNYEAQ. CDR3 sequence reads: CASSLAGAVHNEQFF. The CDR3 bases are TGTGCCAGCAGCTTGGCGGGAGCAGTTCACAATGAGCAGTTCTTC.

CDR3: CASSLRDRINNEQFF. CDR3 coding DNA: TGTGCCAGCAGCTTGCGGGACAGGATAAACAATGAGCAGTTCTTC. This chain joins TRBV5-4 and TRBJ2-1, with TRBD1 matching 8 bases. Germline V gene data show CDR1 as SGHNT and CDR2 as YYREEE (reference sequence). The ends lost 1 base at V and 5 bases at J; junction bases unmatched: 5. The CDR3 contains 15 residues. Combining the CDR3 with reference TRBV5-4 and TRBJ2-1 gives the whole variable domain ETGVTQSPTHLIKTRGQQVTLRCSSQSGHNTVSWYQQALGQGPQFIFQYYREEENGRGNFPPRFSGLQFPNYSSELNVNALELDDSALYLCASSLRDRINNEQFFGPGTRLTVL.

V gene TRBV28 combines with J gene TRBJ2-1, with 10 nucleotides matching TRBD2. The CDR3 is made up of 14 amino acids. Germline V lookup: CDR1 MDHEN, CDR2 SYDVKM. Losses at the gene ends were 6 bases for V and 5 bases for J; bases not matched to a gene: 4. The chain's CDR3 is CASRGLAVHNEQFF. CDR3 DNA: TGTGCCAGCAGAGGACTAGCGGTTCACAATGAGCAGTTCTTC.

The chain links TRBV28 to TRBJ2-5, with TRBD2 identical over 10 bases. V gave up 3 bases and J gave up 2 bases; unmatched junction bases: 6. The germline CDR1 and CDR2 sequences are MDHEN and SYDVKM. The CDR3 length is 16 residues. DNA of the CDR3: TGTGCCAGCAGTTTCGGTAGCGGGAGGACTCAAGAGACCCAGTACTTC. As protein: CASSFGSGRTQETQYF.